This TCR beta chain was identified during a study of vaccination and CD4 T cells after COVID-19. The treatment was: approximately 10-day PBMC culture with coronavirus spike peptide pools or control peptides (ViraFEST assay). Comments on this clonotype: Its antigen is undetermined.

The CDR3 extends over 15 amino acids. CDR1 is SEHNR, CDR2 FQNEAQ, per germline (reference sequence). The junction had 4 bases not matched to a gene; V was cut back by 6 bases and J by 0 bases. The Oncomine TCR Beta short-read assay sequenced DNA from cultured CD4+ T cells. TCRdb processed the PCR reads anew with MiXCR; each CDR3 protein has one entry. Of around 15,000 distinct CDR3 sequences detected, around 38% appear once; the ten largest clones hold around a fifth. J is TRBJ2-1 and V is TRBV7-9; TRBD1 matches at 8 bases. Material: cultured CD4+ T cells from blood. This TCR derives from a human donor with COVID-19. CDR3: CASRRDRGSYNEQFF. In DNA form, the CDR3 reads TGTGCCAGCAGACGCGACAGGGGCTCCTACAATGAGCAGTTCTTC.